The clone carrying this T cell receptor beta chain showed up many times. Its antigen remains unknown. Germline V gene sequence: CDR1 SNHLY, CDR2 FYNNEI. The length of the CDR3 is 14 residues. V was pared by 6 bases and J by 1 base, with 12 bases between. This sample stems from a study of T cells in Graves' hyperthyroidism and ophthalmopathy. Study-level results: Appearing also in blood were most of the thyroid clonotypes expanded above 0.001. Ophthalmopathy cases were set apart from stable hyperthyroidism by a 13 V-J model.

TCR beta CDR3 regions were amplified from RNA. The HTBI primer set served for first-round RT-PCR of the TCR CDR3. TCRdb reprocessed the multiplex PCR reads via MiXCR and lists one record per CDR3 protein. Altogether roughly 170,000 distinct CDR3 sequences are present, about 9.4% being singletons, with the ten largest covering more than 20%. This chain connects TRBV2 to TRBJ1-1; D gene ambiguous. The source material was blood. This sequence was found in a woman between 18 and 29 years old with Graves' hyperthyroidism that later progressed to Graves' ophthalmopathy. The CDR3 DNA reads TGTGCCAGCAGGGACGGGGTGAAGAACACTGAAGCTTTCTTT. Protein sequence: CASRDGVKNTEAFF.